Sequencing of this T cell receptor beta chain was carried out in a study of response to subunit inactivated influenza vaccine. Findings and limits, study-wide: Each seasonal influenza vaccination, the authors suggested, recruits few new T cells.

TCRdb called the RT-PCR reads again in MiXCR, with one record for every CDR3 protein. The data contain about 700,000 distinct CDR3 sequences, 15% to 19% of them seen just once; the ten biggest clones take up under 14%. As for this clonotype: Its antigen is not identified.

The CDR3 has 14 residues. Germline trimming cut 4 bases from V and 6 bases from J; bases unmatched to any gene: 6. Germline values: CDR1 MNHNS, CDR2 SASEGT. The material was PBMCs from blood, obtained roughly 12 days after vaccination. The clonotype originates from a man aged 50 to 59 who received an inactivated influenza vaccine. The chain combines TRBV6-1 with TRBJ2-1; 7 bases align to TRBD1. DNA for the CDR3: TGTGCCAGCAGTGTACAGGGGAAATCCAATGAGCAGTTCTTC. It codes for CASSVQGKSNEQFF.